Sequencing of this T cell receptor (beta chain) was carried out in a study of cytomegalovirus exposure and HLA in healthy donors. On the study more broadly: Some 87 million unique TCRs from HLA-typed donors were held in an early release of data. Of over 300 genotyped donors, approximately 80% clustered with self-reported Caucasian donors. General observations from the study: V- and J-gene trimming in TCR beta was tied to a missense DCLRE1C variant by an analysis performed later. An observed cluster of highly shared sequence variants was recorded as a likely sequencing artifact.

Primers for the PCR totalled 60 Vbeta and 13 Jbeta. Some clones are missing from TCRdb's copy, which holds only in-frame ones; the method was immunoSEQ multiplex PCR. The sample table sets out 65,000 to 90,000 clones. Remarks on this clone: Its target is not known.

The V gene's germline CDR1 is KGHSH and CDR2 LQKENI. The CDR3 covers 13 residues. Losses at the gene ends were 6 bases for V and 3 bases for J; bases not matched to a gene: 3. Material for sequencing was PBMCs. This TCR was sampled from a female donor in good health and CMV-seropositive. The chain is built from TRBV18 and TRBJ1-2, with TRBD1 matching over 8 bases. DNA of the CDR3: TGTGCCAGCTCCCTGACAGGGGACTATGGCTACACCTTC. Residues: CASSLTGDYGYTF. Filled out from reference TRBV18 and TRBJ1-2, the complete variable domain reads NAGVMQNPRHLVRRRGQEARLRCSPMKGHSHVYWYRQLPEEGLKFMVYLQKENIIDESGMPKERFSAEFPKEGPSILRIQQVVRGDSAAYFCASSLTGDYGYTFGSGTRLTVV.